The 7 T cell receptor beta chains listed next were all sequenced from one sample in a study of identical twins. TCRdb itself ran the 5' RACE reads through MiXCR, one entry per CDR3 protein. The table records about 260,000 distinct CDR3 sequences, 5.5% to 8% of them present only once. This same sample was also taken into another study, of yellow fever vaccine responses in identical twins.

The sample comprised memory (CD45RO+) T cells sorted from blood. These receptors were taken from a woman between 18 and 29 years old in good health.

This clonotype was recorded many times. The chain is built from TRBV12-3 or TRBV12-4 and TRBJ2-1; TRBD2 matches at 10 bases. The V and J ends lost 5 bases and 3 bases, in that order; junction bases with no gene match: 4. The CDR3 is 15 residues long. This chain's CDR3 is CASSPGLADYNEQFF. The CDR3 DNA reads as TGTGCCAGCAGTCCTGGACTAGCGGACTACAATGAGCAGTTCTTC.

This clonotype was seen ten or more times. The V and J genes are TRBV20-1 and TRBJ2-1; 13 bases fit TRBD2. This CDR3 comprises 18 residues. V shed 3 bases, J shed 10 bases, and the junction held 18 bases outside the gene matches. CDR1 and CDR2 from the germline V gene are DFQATT and SNEGSKA (reference sequence). CDR3 DNA sequence: TGCAGTGCTAGGAGGACTATAATGGGACTAGCGGGACAATGGGAGCAGTTCTTC. As protein: CSARRTIMGLAGQWEQFF.

The table lists this clonotype with a few counts. V and J are TRBV6-1 and TRBJ2-7, with TRBD1 identical over 8 bases. Germline CDR1 reads MNHNS; CDR2 reads SASEGT. The CDR3 sequence is 13 residues long. Unmatched junction bases numbered 5, after V lost 5 bases and J lost 5 bases. Written as DNA, the CDR3 is TGTGCCAGCAGTCCAGACAGGGGACACGAGCAGTACGTC. This gives the protein CASSPDRGHEQYV.

This clonotype was picked up many times. The J gene is TRBJ2-1, the V gene TRBV5-1; 13 nucleotides match TRBD2. CDR1 and CDR2 from the germline V gene are SGHRS and YFSETQ. This CDR3 comprises 15 residues. Trimming cost V 4 bases and J 5 bases; bases outside gene matches: 3. CDR3 in DNA: TGCGCCAGCAGCATGGGACTAGCGGGGAACAATGAGCAGTTCTTC. Encoded protein: CASSMGLAGNNEQFF. The complete variable domain, with remaining parts taken from reference TRBV5-1 and TRBJ2-1, reads KAGVTQTPRYLIKTRGQQVTLSCSPISGHRSVSWYQQTPGQGLQFLFEYFSETQRNKGNFPGRFSGRQFSNSRSEMNVSTLELGDSALYLCASSMGLAGNNEQFFGPGTRLTVL.

The V call is TRBV28, the J call TRBJ2-1, with a weak D call TRBD2 (5 bases). Deletions cut 5 bases from V and 7 bases from J, with 15 bases between. Per germline, CDR1 MDHEN and CDR2 SYDVKM. The CDR3 is 14 amino acids. The CDR3 reads CASSARSSLNEQFF. CDR3 in DNA: TGTGCCAGCAGTGCCCGTTCTAGCCTAAATGAGCAGTTCTTC.

This clonotype was seen ten or more times. V and J are TRBV12-3 or TRBV12-4 and TRBJ1-3; D is possibly TRBD1 (5 bases). V lost 5 bases, J lost 5 bases, and 19 bases lay in between. The CDR3 consists of 16 residues. CDR3 sequence (DNA): TGTGCCAGCAGTCCCCAGGACACCGTCCCCCGAAACACCATATATTTT. This codes for CASSPQDTVPRNTIYF.

The chain recombines TRBV10-2 with TRBJ2-2, with D possibly being TRBD1 (5 bases). The V and J ends lost 4 bases and 1 base respectively, with 7 bases between them. CDR1 is WSHSY, CDR2 SAAADI, per germline. The CDR3 consists of 14 residues. The CDR3 reads CASSGQQNTGELFF. The CDR3 coding sequence is TGCGCCAGCAGTGGACAGCAGAACACCGGGGAGCTGTTTTTT.